The source of this T cell receptor beta chain is a study of cytomegalovirus exposure and HLA in healthy donors. Primers for the PCR totalled 60 Vbeta and 13 Jbeta. Only in-frame clones appear in the TCRdb table, and some are missing; sequencing was by immunoSEQ multiplex PCR. This table holds 90,000 or so clones, over 75% found once. This clone was detected only once. Its antigen is currently unknown. V shed 6 bases and J 0 bases; nucleotides not matched to a gene: 6. This CDR3 spans 16 amino acids. CDR1 MNHEY and CDR2 SMNVEV come from the germline V gene (reference sequence). Findings and limits, study-wide: HLA alleles were associated with fewer than 20,000 TCR beta sequences in a later analysis at 0.05 false discovery rate. Some TCR beta chains (roughly 160 of them) were listed as cytomegalovirus-associated.

V gene TRBV27 combines with J gene TRBJ1-5, with TRBD1 identical over 9 bases. Sample: PBMCs. The sequence was obtained from a male donor in good health and CMV-seropositive. This CDR3 reads CASRPGTGHSNQPQHF. CDR3 nucleotides: TGTGCCAGCAGACCCGGGACAGGGCATAGCAATCAGCCCCAGCATTTT.